This T cell receptor beta chain was captured by sequencing in a study of blood T cell repertoires in COVID-19. The protocol was immunoSEQ multiplex PCR, while the TCRdb copy is restricted to in-frame clones and leaves out a portion. The data contain over 350,000 clones, roughly nine tenths of them seen just once; the ten biggest clones take up 0.7% to 0.95%. The sequencing sample was made of PBMCs or T cells enriched from blood (not recorded which). This clonotype was obtained from a woman between 40 and 55 years old who had been exposed to COVID-19.

The CDR3 sequence is CASSAVGVRSSNTGELFF. The CDR3 nucleotides are TGTGCCAGCAGCGCCGTAGGGGTAAGGTCCTCGAACACCGGGGAGCTGTTTTTT. The V and J genes are TRBV9 and TRBJ2-2, with D perhaps matching TRBD1 (5 bases). This CDR3 comprises 18 residues. Trimming shortened V by 3 bases and J by 0 bases, and 18 bases separated the two germline ends. Germline assignment: CDR1 SGDLS and CDR2 YYNGEE.